This is a list of T cell receptor beta chains from one sample in a study of OX40 agonist ivuxolimab in advanced cancers. This table comes from immunoSEQ multiplex PCR, and its TCRdb copy is limited to in-frame clones, with some not included. The sample records approximately 79,000 clones, 80% to 90% being singletons. The sample was CD4+ or CD8+ T cells sorted from blood, taken in a trial of the OX40 agonist ivuxolimab. These receptor sequences come from an adult with an advanced solid tumor such as melanoma, head and neck, liver or kidney cancer. Each CDR3 is given with its conserved first and last residue. The order of the fields is clone size, V gene, D gene, J gene, CDR3 DNA, CDR3 protein. The D gene is left open where the match is weak. Clone size is shown for a subset of rows, as once, few, many or a class of expanded clone.

clone_size: .; v_call: TRBV6-6; d_call: .; j_call: TRBJ1-2; cdr3_nt: TGTGCCAGCAGTTTTCAAGCAGGGGACTATGGCTACACCTTC; cdr3_aa: CASSFQAGDYGYTF
clone_size: .; v_call: TRBV6-5; d_call: .; j_call: TRBJ2-1; cdr3_nt: TGTGCCAGCGGGGTGGTGGGGGGCTACAATGAGCAGTTCTTC; cdr3_aa: CASGVVGGYNEQFF
clone_size: few; v_call: TRBV5-1; d_call: TRBD1; j_call: TRBJ2-7; cdr3_nt: TGCGCCAGCAGCTTGCGACAGGGGGCCTCCTACGAGCAGTACTTC; cdr3_aa: CASSLRQGASYEQYF
clone_size: .; v_call: TRBV27; d_call: .; j_call: TRBJ2-1; cdr3_nt: TGTGCCAGCAGTTTAGATCAAAGGCGGTGGGGGGACAATGAGCAGTTCTTC; cdr3_aa: CASSLDQRRWGDNEQFF
clone_size: .; v_call: TRBV5-8; d_call: TRBD2; j_call: TRBJ2-3; cdr3_nt: TGTGCCAGCAGCTCCTCGGGACTAGCGGGAAAAAATACGCAGTATTTT; cdr3_aa: CASSSSGLAGKNTQYF
clone_size: .; v_call: TRBV6-4; d_call: TRBD2; j_call: TRBJ2-1; cdr3_nt: TGTGCCAGCAGTGCACTAGCGGGAGGGCCGGGCAATGAGCAGTTCTTC; cdr3_aa: CASSALAGGPGNEQFF
clone_size: .; v_call: TRBV15; d_call: .; j_call: TRBJ1-3; cdr3_nt: TGTGCCACCAGCAGAGGGGCAGGGGAGAGAAACACCATATATTTT; cdr3_aa: CATSRGAGERNTIYF
clone_size: .; v_call: TRBV6-6; d_call: TRBD1; j_call: TRBJ1-2; cdr3_nt: TGTGCCAGCAGTTACGCCGGGACAGGGAAGGGCTACACCTTC; cdr3_aa: CASSYAGTGKGYTF
clone_size: .; v_call: TRBV7-2; d_call: .; j_call: TRBJ2-4; cdr3_nt: TGTGCCAGCAGCTTGTCCGGGACCCCCAAAAACATTCAGTACTTC; cdr3_aa: CASSLSGTPKNIQYF
clone_size: .; v_call: TRBV6-5; d_call: .; j_call: TRBJ1-5; cdr3_nt: TGTGCCAGCAGTTACGGGTCAAATAGCAATCAGCCCCAGCATTTT; cdr3_aa: CASSYGSNSNQPQHF
clone_size: .; v_call: TRBV4-2; d_call: .; j_call: TRBJ2-1; cdr3_nt: TGTGCCAGCAGCCAAGATGGGATGAATGAGCAGTTCTTC; cdr3_aa: CASSQDGMNEQFF
clone_size: .; v_call: TRBV10-3; d_call: .; j_call: TRBJ1-2; cdr3_nt: TGTGCCATCAGTGAGTCCGGGACCCCCTATGGCTACACCTTC; cdr3_aa: CAISESGTPYGYTF
clone_size: .; v_call: TRBV2; d_call: .; j_call: TRBJ1-1; cdr3_nt: TGTGCCAGCAGTTTTTCAGGGCGGGGCACTGAAGCTTTCTTT; cdr3_aa: CASSFSGRGTEAFF
clone_size: .; v_call: TRBV21-1; d_call: .; j_call: TRBJ2-3; cdr3_nt: TGTGCCAGCAGCCTCCGCTCATGGAAGACGATTAGCACAGATACGCAGTATTTT; cdr3_aa: CASSLRSWKTISTDTQYF
clone_size: .; v_call: TRBV6-5; d_call: .; j_call: TRBJ1-2; cdr3_nt: TGTGCCAGCAGTCCCCGGGACATCTTCTATGGCTACACCTTC; cdr3_aa: CASSPRDIFYGYTF
clone_size: .; v_call: TRBV7-9; d_call: .; j_call: TRBJ2-3; cdr3_nt: TGTGCCAGCACCCTCTCCGATACGCAGTATTTT; cdr3_aa: CASTLSDTQYF
clone_size: .; v_call: TRBV27; d_call: TRBD1; j_call: TRBJ2-6; cdr3_nt: TGTGCCAGCAGTTTAACAGGGGGCAGGAATGGGGCCAACGTCCTGACTTTC; cdr3_aa: CASSLTGGRNGANVLTF
clone_size: .; v_call: TRBV6-6; d_call: TRBD2; j_call: TRBJ2-1; cdr3_nt: TGTGCCACTACGACTAGCGGGGGGGCGATTGAGCAGTTCTTC; cdr3_aa: CATTTSGGAIEQFF
clone_size: .; v_call: TRBV14; d_call: .; j_call: TRBJ1-4; cdr3_nt: TGTGCCAGCAGCCCATCAGACAGGCCAAATGAAAAACTGTTTTTT; cdr3_aa: CASSPSDRPNEKLFF
clone_size: .; v_call: TRBV10-1; d_call: TRBD1; j_call: TRBJ2-7; cdr3_nt: TGCGCCAGCAGTGATAAAGGGACAGCCGCCTACGAGCAGTACTTC; cdr3_aa: CASSDKGTAAYEQYF
clone_size: .; v_call: TRBV19; d_call: TRBD1; j_call: TRBJ1-6; cdr3_nt: TGTGCCAGTAGTACGGGACAGACTTATAATTCACCCCTCCACTTT; cdr3_aa: CASSTGQTYNSPLHF
clone_size: .; v_call: TRBV4-1; d_call: .; j_call: TRBJ2-2; cdr3_nt: TGCGCCAGCAGCCCAGTCACGGCAGCTGCGAACACCGGGGAGCTGTTTTTT; cdr3_aa: CASSPVTAAANTGELFF
clone_size: .; v_call: TRBV4-3; d_call: .; j_call: TRBJ1-1; cdr3_nt: TGCGCCAGCAGCCAAGATAGGGCGGGGCTTGGCACTGAAGCTTTCTTT; cdr3_aa: CASSQDRAGLGTEAFF
clone_size: .; v_call: TRBV7-7; d_call: .; j_call: TRBJ2-7; cdr3_nt: TGTGCTAGCAGCTTAGGGGTTAACTCCTACGAGCAGTACTTC; cdr3_aa: CASSLGVNSYEQYF
clone_size: .; v_call: TRBV6-6; d_call: TRBD1; j_call: TRBJ2-2; cdr3_nt: TGTGCCAGCAGTCCCCAGGGGGCGAGGACCGGGGAGCTGTTTTTT; cdr3_aa: CASSPQGARTGELFF
clone_size: .; v_call: TRBV30; d_call: .; j_call: TRBJ1-6; cdr3_nt: TGTGCCTGGAAATCAAGCCCGGGACTCGGGTCCTATAATTCACCCCTCCACTTT; cdr3_aa: CAWKSSPGLGSYNSPLHF
clone_size: .; v_call: TRBV11-2; d_call: TRBD2; j_call: TRBJ2-4; cdr3_nt: TGTGCCAGCAGCTTAGGGGGGACTAGCGGGGACATTCAGTACTTC; cdr3_aa: CASSLGGTSGDIQYF
clone_size: .; v_call: TRBV12-5; d_call: TRBD2; j_call: TRBJ2-5; cdr3_nt: TGTGCTAGTGCCCGAGCGGGGGTAGCGGGAGATCTTTTACACTTC; cdr3_aa: CASARAGVAGDLLHF
clone_size: few; v_call: TRBV5-1; d_call: .; j_call: TRBJ1-1; cdr3_nt: TGCGCCAGCAGCGGGGGACAAATGAACACTGAAGCTTTCTTT; cdr3_aa: CASSGGQMNTEAFF
clone_size: .; v_call: TRBV9; d_call: .; j_call: TRBJ2-3; cdr3_nt: TGTGCCAGCAGCGTAGATACAGGCGCTCCTCTGCATACGCAGTATTTT; cdr3_aa: CASSVDTGAPLHTQYF
clone_size: .; v_call: TRBV4-1; d_call: .; j_call: TRBJ1-2; cdr3_nt: TGCGCCAGCAGCCAAGCATCAGACAGTTCCCGTGGCTATGGCTACACCTTC; cdr3_aa: CASSQASDSSRGYGYTF
clone_size: .; v_call: TRBV7-2; d_call: TRBD1; j_call: TRBJ1-5; cdr3_nt: TGTGCCAGCAGCTTCACCGGACAGGGGAGGAATCAGCCCCAGCATTTT; cdr3_aa: CASSFTGQGRNQPQHF
clone_size: .; v_call: TRBV10-3; d_call: .; j_call: TRBJ1-5; cdr3_nt: TGTGCCATCATCGCCGGGCCGCAAAATCAGCCCCAGCATTTT; cdr3_aa: CAIIAGPQNQPQHF
clone_size: .; v_call: TRBV9; d_call: .; j_call: TRBJ1-2; cdr3_nt: TGTGCCAGCAGCGGAGAAGGGGGAAATGGCTACACCTTC; cdr3_aa: CASSGEGGNGYTF
clone_size: .; v_call: TRBV6-5; d_call: .; j_call: TRBJ1-1; cdr3_nt: TGTGCCAGCAGTTACTCGAGAGGCCGAAACACTGAAGCTTTCTTT; cdr3_aa: CASSYSRGRNTEAFF
clone_size: .; v_call: TRBV18; d_call: .; j_call: TRBJ2-2; cdr3_nt: TGTGCCAGCTCACCGGGACAAGACACCGGGGAGCTGTTTTTT; cdr3_aa: CASSPGQDTGELFF
clone_size: .; v_call: TRBV7-2; d_call: .; j_call: TRBJ1-5; cdr3_nt: TGTGCCAGCAGCTTTAAAGGGGATCAGCCCCAGCATTTT; cdr3_aa: CASSFKGDQPQHF
clone_size: .; v_call: TRBV29-1; d_call: .; j_call: TRBJ2-7; cdr3_nt: TGCAGCGTTGAAGCGGGGTTGGAGCAGTACTTC; cdr3_aa: CSVEAGLEQYF